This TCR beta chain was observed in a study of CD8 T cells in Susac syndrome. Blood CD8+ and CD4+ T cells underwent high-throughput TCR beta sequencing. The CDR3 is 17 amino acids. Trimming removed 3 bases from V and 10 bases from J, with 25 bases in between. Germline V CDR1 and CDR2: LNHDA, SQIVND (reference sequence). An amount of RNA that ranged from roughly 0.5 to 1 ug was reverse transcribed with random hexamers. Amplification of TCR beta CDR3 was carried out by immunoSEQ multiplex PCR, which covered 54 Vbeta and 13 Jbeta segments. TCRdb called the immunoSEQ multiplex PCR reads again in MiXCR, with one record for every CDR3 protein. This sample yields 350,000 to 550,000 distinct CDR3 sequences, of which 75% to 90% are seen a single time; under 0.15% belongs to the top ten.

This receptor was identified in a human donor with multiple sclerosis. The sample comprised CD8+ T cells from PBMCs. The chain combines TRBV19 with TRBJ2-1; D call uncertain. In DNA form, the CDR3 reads TGTGCCAGTAGTATTCTAACAGCAACGTATGGCCCCTGGGAGCAGTTCTTC. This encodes CASSILTATYGPWEQFF.